The 22 T cell receptor beta chains below were found in one sample sequenced in a study of T cell repertoires in cytomegalovirus infection. MiXCR, run by TCRdb on the reads, gives a single entry per CDR3 protein. Of some 900,000 distinct CDR3 sequences listed, 30% to 35% are singletons. The antigens these receptors bind are not known. Sequencing was performed on cultured CD8+ T cells from PBMCs, taken from culture after CMV antigen stimulation. The receptors derive from a human donor in good health (CMV status not recorded). Some clones in this sample may be carry-over from other donors' samples.

This clonotype was counted at least ten times. This rearrangement joins TRBV5-5 to TRBJ2-4, with 10 bases fitting TRBD1. The germline V gene has CDR1 SGHKS and CDR2 YYEKEE (reference sequence). After removal of 3 bases from V and 5 bases from J, the junction contained 2 bases not matched to a gene. The CDR3 loop spans 14 amino acids. The CDR3 DNA follows: TGTGCCAGCAGCTCTGGACAGGGGGAAAACATTCAGTACTTC. This sequence encodes CASSSGQGENIQYF.

This clonotype was found many times. The rearrangement joins TRBV7-9 to TRBJ2-3; TRBD2 agrees at 8 bases. CDR3 length: 14 amino acids. CDR1 and CDR2 from the germline V gene are SEHNR and FQNEAQ (reference sequence). Germline trimming cut 4 bases from V and 3 bases from J; bases unmatched to any gene: 3. CDR3 amino acids: CASSSGLATDTQYF. CDR3 bases: TGTGCCAGCAGCTCCGGACTAGCAACAGATACGCAGTATTTT.

This clonotype was seen a handful of times. The V and J genes are TRBV6-1 and TRBJ2-7; no reliable D call. Germline CDR1 MNHNS, CDR2 SASEGT. Trimming removed 1 base at V and 4 bases at J, with 8 bases between. This CDR3 spans 13 amino acids. Here the CDR3 reads CASSEGHTYEQYF. CDR3 coding DNA: TGTGCCAGCAGTGAAGGACATACATACGAGCAGTACTTC.

This chain joins TRBV6-2 or TRBV6-3 and TRBJ1-2, with D possibly matching TRBD1 (5 bases). Trimming shortened V by 2 bases and J by 6 bases, and 13 bases separated the two germline ends. In germline, CDR1 is MNHEY, CDR2 SVGEGT. The CDR3 consists of 14 residues. CDR3 sequence reads: CASSYAPGGNGYTF. DNA for the CDR3: TGTGCCAGCAGTTACGCGCCGGGGGGGAATGGCTACACCTTC.

This clonotype came up a few times. The chain uses TRBV18 and TRBJ1-5; D perhaps matches TRBD1 (6 bases). The CDR3 has 15 amino acids. Germline CDR1 and CDR2: KGHSH and LQKENI. V dropped 1 base and J dropped 4 bases, with 11 bases sitting between them. Written as DNA, the CDR3 is TGTGCCAGCTCACCACGAACAGGGATTAATCAGCCCCAGCATTTT. Translated, it gives CASSPRTGINQPQHF.

This clonotype was recorded a few times. The chain links TRBV6-1 to TRBJ2-7; 9 positions agree with TRBD1. The germline V gene encodes CDR1 MNHNS and CDR2 SASEGT. Trimming cost V 8 bases and J 4 bases; bases outside gene matches: 9. The CDR3 contains 14 residues. The CDR3 here is CASAMTGGRYEQYV. DNA for the CDR3: TGTGCCAGCGCGATGACAGGGGGGAGGTACGAGCAGTACGTC.

This clonotype was observed at least ten times. The chain links TRBV7-2 to TRBJ2-7; 7 bases map to TRBD2. The J segment lost 3 bases and the V segment lost 2 bases, leaving 7 bases of the junction unmatched. The CDR3 is 15 amino acids. In germline, CDR1 is SGHTA, CDR2 FQGNSA. The CDR3 loop reads CASSLSLWGGYEQYV. The CDR3 DNA reads as TGTGCCAGCAGCTTATCACTGTGGGGGGGCTACGAGCAGTACGTC.

V gene TRBV6-5 combines with J gene TRBJ2-2, with D unclear. This CDR3 region has 16 residues. V lost 6 bases to trimming and J lost 2 bases, with 16 bases between them. The germline gives CDR1 MNHEY, CDR2 SVGAGI. The CDR3 nucleotides are TGTGCCAGCAGCCCAATATACAGAGTCAACACCGGGGAGCTGTTTTTT. The encoded protein is CASSPIYRVNTGELFF.

As for this clonotype: One junction end does not reproduce the germline sequence, and a read error may be involved. The chain has TRBV4-1 and TRBJ2-1; 8 nucleotides align to TRBD2. The CDR3 consists of 17 residues. Germline CDR1 is MGHRA and CDR2 is YSYEKL. The CDR3 spells CASSQDLTGGIYNEQFF. CDR3 in DNA: TGTGCCAGCAGCCAAGATCTGACGGGGGGGATATACAATGAGCAGTTCTTC.

This clonotype was counted only a few times. The chain carries TRBV7-8 and TRBJ1-1; 7 bases fit TRBD1. The CDR3 contains 16 residues. The J segment lost 3 bases and the V segment lost 1 base, leaving 8 bases of the junction unmatched. Looked up from germline, CDR1 is SGHVS and CDR2 is FQNEAQ. CDR3 nucleotides: TGTGCCAGCAGCTTAGTGGAGGGGGCGACGGACACTGAAGCTTTCTTT. It yields the protein CASSLVEGATDTEAFF.

A single count supports this clonotype. This rearrangement joins TRBV7-9 to TRBJ2-7, with TRBD1 identical over 7 bases. CDR3 size: 15 residues. Losses at the gene ends were 2 bases for V and 3 bases for J; bases not matched to a gene: 7. The V gene's germline CDR1 is SEHNR and CDR2 FQNEAQ (reference sequence). The CDR3 here is CASSLPGQWVYEQYF. The CDR3 DNA reads as TGTGCCAGCAGCTTACCGGGACAGTGGGTCTACGAGCAGTACTTC.

This clonotype occurred once. This chain uses TRBV6-5 with TRBJ1-5; D is perhaps TRBD1 (5 bases). This CDR3 has 14 amino acids. Per germline, CDR1 MNHEY and CDR2 SVGAGI. The V and J ends lost 6 bases and 5 bases respectively, with 14 bases between them. This CDR3 is CASREPGGYQPQHF. The CDR3 DNA sequence: TGTGCCAGCAGGGAGCCCGGGGGGTATCAGCCCCAGCATTTT.

This clonotype appeared a single time. The chain employs TRBV7-6 and TRBJ1-1; D is uncertain. Trimming pared 4 bases from V and 7 bases from J, leaving 13 bases between. The length of the CDR3 is 13 residues. Germline CDR1 is SGHVS and CDR2 is FNYEAQ. CDR3 in amino acids: CASSSGIEGEAFF. CDR3 DNA sequence: TGTGCCAGCAGCTCCGGGATCGAAGGTGAAGCTTTCTTT. The whole variable domain, remainder taken from reference TRBV7-6 and TRBJ1-1, is GAGVSQSPRYKVTKRGQDVALRCDPISGHVSLYWYRQALGQGPEFLTYFNYEAQQDKSGLPNDRFSAERPEGSISTLTIQRTEQRDSAMYRCASSSGIEGEAFFGQGTRLTVV.

This clonotype was found a few times. The rearrangement uses TRBV7-8 and TRBJ1-5; D not certain. This CDR3 has 16 residues. V dropped 1 base and J dropped 5 bases, with 15 bases sitting between them. Germline V gene data show CDR1 as SGHVS and CDR2 as FQNEAQ. The DNA for the CDR3 is TGTGCCAGCAGCTTAGTCGGTCTTGAGAGCGATCAGCCCCAGCATTTT. It codes for CASSLVGLESDQPQHF.

As to this clonotype: One end of the junction varies from germline; a read error may be responsible. CDR3 nucleotides: TGTGTCAGCAGCTTTGGACAGGGAAGGAACTATGGCTACACCTTC. It encodes CVSSFGQGRNYGYTF. The chain joins TRBV7-9 to TRBJ1-2, with 8 positions matching TRBD1. Germline assignment: CDR1 SEHNR and CDR2 FQNEAQ (reference sequence). This CDR3 comprises 15 residues.

Worth noting for this clonotype: At one of its ends the junction is not consistent with the germline gene, which may arise from a read error. The genes are TRBV18 and TRBJ2-3; no clear D gene. The CDR3 is 14 residues long. Looked up from germline, CDR1 is KGHSH and CDR2 is LQKENI. CDR3 amino acids: CAGSPARVVDTQYF. Here the CDR3 DNA reads TGTGCCGGCTCACCGGCACGAGTAGTTGATACGCAGTATTTT.

For this clonotype: This likely came from a read error, as a far larger clone is one base away. The V gene is TRBV12-3 or TRBV12-4, the J gene TRBJ2-2; D could derive from TRBD1 or TRBD2 (5 bases each). The CDR3 covers 14 residues. In DNA form, the CDR3 reads TGTGCCAGCAGCCCGGGACCGAACACCGAGGAGCTGTTTTTT. Encoded protein: CASSPGPNTEELFF.

This clonotype has a handful of counts. V usage is TRBV7-9 and J usage is TRBJ2-7, with TRBD1 matching 8 bases. The V gene end was trimmed by 3 bases and the J gene end by 5 bases; junction bases not matched to a gene: 9. This CDR3 is 15 amino acids long. CDR1 is SEHNR, CDR2 FQNEAQ, per germline (reference sequence). CDR3 region: CASSFPQDRGHEQYF. CDR3 DNA: TGTGCCAGCAGCTTTCCCCAAGACAGGGGCCACGAGCAGTACTTC.

This clonotype was seen once. The J gene is TRBJ2-1, the V gene TRBV12-5; D possibly corresponds to TRBD1 (5 bases). CDR1 and CDR2 (germline): LGHNT, FRNRAP. This CDR3 contains 15 residues. Trimming removed 1 base at V and 0 bases at J, with 7 bases between. CDR3 nucleotide sequence: TGTGCTAGTGGTTTGGGGGGCAGCTCCTACAATGAGCAGTTCTTC. Translation gives CASGLGGSSYNEQFF.

This clonotype was detected many times. The chain has TRBV27 and TRBJ2-1, with D uncertain. V was trimmed by 3 bases and J by 3 bases, leaving 6 bases between them. Germline CDR1 reads MNHEY; CDR2 reads SMNVEV (reference sequence). The CDR3 contains 13 residues. CDR3 in amino acids: CASSFSFYNEQFF. CDR3 in DNA: TGTGCCAGCAGTTTTAGTTTCTACAATGAGCAGTTCTTC.

The chain recombines TRBV7-2 with TRBJ2-1; 13 bases agree with TRBD2. The CDR3 totals 18 residues. Germline V gene lookup returns CDR1 SGHTA and CDR2 FQGNSA. V lost 0 bases to trimming and J lost 4 bases; unmatched junction nucleotides: 6. CDR3 nucleotide sequence: TGTGCCAGCAGCTTAGCGATGGGACTAGCGGGGTCTTACAATGAGCAGTTCTTC. Residues: CASSLAMGLAGSYNEQFF.

This chain links TRBV19 with TRBJ1-5; D is perhaps TRBD1 (6 bases). This CDR3 is 15 amino acids long. Germline V gene lookup returns CDR1 LNHDA and CDR2 SQIVND (reference sequence). Trimming pared 4 bases from V and 4 bases from J, leaving 14 bases between. The CDR3 loop reads CASSSITGPNQPQHF. In nucleotides, the CDR3 is TGTGCCAGTAGTAGCATTACAGGGCCGAATCAGCCCCAGCATTTT.